One TCR beta chain is described in this entry. Original analysis: Scientists estimated how many nucleated cells there were by amplifying reference gene primers. Profiled with immunoSEQ multiplex PCR; TCRdb holds only in-frame clones, not every one. V and J calls and clone size follow that table, whereas D and trimming were derived from the DNA. The sample comprises 60,000 to 65,000 clones, about four fifths of which are singletons, and 15% to 20% rests with the top ten. These data are taken from a study of blood T cell repertoires in COVID-19. Across the study: Samples of COVID-19 (acute and convalescent) were obtained from the United States, Italy and Spain. From T cells, B-cell-depleted T cells, or PBMCs came the material, which was cDNA or gDNA.

This CDR3 comprises 15 residues. Germline V gene data show CDR1 as SGHTA and CDR2 as FQGNSA. Trimming removed 2 bases from V and 5 bases from J; junction bases left unmatched: 9. It was during active infection that Seattle patients were enrolled and then longitudinally followed. The chain recombines TRBV7-2 with TRBJ2-7; 7 bases agree with TRBD1. The sequenced sample was peripheral blood. The sequence came from a man between 60 and 75 years old with COVID-19, enrolled during active disease. DNA for the CDR3: TGTGCCAGCAGCTTACGTCCCAGACAGGGCAACGAGCAGTACTTC. As protein: CASSLRPRQGNEQYF.